A single sample is the source of the 22 T cell receptor beta chains below, sequenced in a study of blood T cell repertoires in COVID-19. Profiling relied on immunoSEQ multiplex PCR, and the TCRdb table lists in-frame clones only, not all of them. The data contain about 300,000 clones, around four fifths of them seen just once; the ten biggest clones take up 1.2%. Input material: peripheral blood. These receptors were taken from a woman between 45 and 60 years old with acute or convalescent COVID-19.

The chain's CDR3 is CASSQDPPSGRAGSTDTQYF. CDR3 bases: TGCGCCAGCAGCCAAGATCCCCCTAGCGGGAGGGCGGGGAGCACAGATACGCAGTATTTT. V is TRBV4-1 and J is TRBJ2-3; 12 bases agree with TRBD2. CDR3 length equals 20 residues. V shed 0 bases, J shed 0 bases, and the junction held 10 bases outside the gene matches. CDR1 and CDR2 from the germline V gene are MGHRA and YSYEKL.

The chain recombines TRBV5-4 with TRBJ1-4, with a weak D call TRBD1 (6 bases). This CDR3 spans 16 amino acids. The germline V and J ends were trimmed by 0 bases and 3 bases, with 12 bases remaining between them. Germline values: CDR1 SGHNT, CDR2 YYREEE (reference sequence). CDR3 region: CASSLGGQSSNEKLFF. As DNA, the CDR3 is TGTGCCAGCAGCTTGGGAGGACAGTCTTCTAATGAAAAACTGTTTTTT.

In DNA form, the CDR3 reads TGTGCCAGCAGCCGGTCAGATTCTGGAAACACCATATATTTT. This translates into CASSRSDSGNTIYF. This chain links TRBV3-1 (or the pseudogene TRBV3-2) with TRBJ1-3; D remains unclear. Germline CDR1 reads LGHDT; CDR2 reads YNNKEL (reference sequence). The CDR3 runs 14 residues. V was cut by 4 bases and J by 1 base, with 8 bases left in between.

The chain has TRBV2 and TRBJ2-2; D is perhaps TRBD1 (5 bases). The CDR3 totals 12 residues. V lost 9 bases and J 5 bases, leaving 10 bases between the germline ends. Germline CDR1 reads SNHLY; CDR2 reads FYNNEI. The CDR3 here is CARRRGTGELFF. CDR3 in DNA: TGTGCCAGGAGAAGGGGTACCGGGGAGCTGTTTTTT.

The chain employs TRBV11-3 and TRBJ2-1; 10 nucleotides match TRBD2. The V gene end was trimmed by 5 bases and the J gene end by 3 bases; junction bases not matched to a gene: 7. The CDR3 is made up of 16 amino acids. Germline assignment: CDR1 SGHNT and CDR2 YENEEA. DNA for the CDR3: TGTGCCAGCAGCCCTAAGGTAGCGGGAGGCTACAATGAGCAGTTCTTC. Translating gives CASSPKVAGGYNEQFF.

V and J are TRBV25-1 and TRBJ2-5, with D perhaps matching TRBD2 (6 bases). Germline assignment: CDR1 MGHDK and CDR2 SYGVNS. The CDR3 spans 15 residues. Deletions cut 3 bases from V and 4 bases from J, with 15 bases between. The CDR3 is CASSDPGGRLETQYF. The CDR3, as DNA: TGTGCCAGCAGTGACCCCGGGGGTCGGTTAGAGACCCAGTACTTC. The entire variable domain, with the rest obtained from reference TRBV25-1 and TRBJ2-5, is as follows: EADIYQTPRYLVIGTGKKITLECSQTMGHDKMYWYQQDPGMELHLIHYSYGVNSTEKGDLSSESTVSRIRTEHFPLTLESARPSHTSQYLCASSDPGGRLETQYFGPGTRLLVL.

In DNA form, the CDR3 reads TGTGCCAGCAGCACCGGGCCCTTAGAGACGGGGGAGACCCAGTACTTC. This gives the protein CASSTGPLETGETQYF. The V gene is TRBV7-9, the J gene TRBJ2-5; possibly TRBD2 for D (5 bases). This CDR3 spans 16 amino acids. V lost 5 bases to trimming and J lost 5 bases, with 21 bases between them. The germline CDR1 and CDR2 sequences are SEHNR and FQNEAQ (reference sequence).

The chain links TRBV7-2 to TRBJ1-2; no firm D call. There are 18 residues in the CDR3. The V gene's germline CDR1 is SGHTA and CDR2 FQGNSA. Trimming cost V 0 bases and J 0 bases, with 17 bases left between them. CDR3 in amino acids: CASSLALAGTNSNYGYTF. The CDR3 bases are TGTGCCAGCAGCTTAGCGCTGGCAGGAACGAACTCTAACTATGGCTACACCTTC. Full variable domain (outside the CDR3, taken from reference TRBV7-2 and TRBJ1-2): GAGVSQSPSNKVTEKGKDVELRCDPISGHTALYWYRQSLGQGLEFLIYFQGNSAPDKSGLPSDRFSAERTGGSVSTLTIQRTQQEDSAVYLCASSLALAGTNSNYGYTFGSGTRLTVV.

The chain uses TRBV27 and TRBJ2-1, with 9 bases fitting TRBD2. The germline gives CDR1 MNHEY, CDR2 SMNVEV (reference sequence). This CDR3 is built from 15 residues. Unmatched junction bases numbered 10, after V lost 6 bases and J lost 7 bases. CDR3 in amino acids: CASRGVASGKNEQFF. CDR3 sequence (DNA): TGTGCCAGCAGGGGGGTGGCTAGCGGGAAGAATGAGCAGTTCTTC.

Of note for this clone: Other DNA sequences in the sample encode the same CDR3. The chain recombines TRBV6-2 or TRBV6-3 with TRBJ1-4, with D unresolved. V was cut by 2 bases and J by 1 base, with 8 bases left in between. Germline CDR1 MNHEY, CDR2 SVGEGT. The CDR3 contains 15 residues. CDR3 protein: CASSYGGETNEKLFF. CDR3 sequence (DNA): TGTGCCAGCAGTTACGGCGGGGAAACTAATGAAAAACTGTTTTTT.

This rearrangement joins TRBV29-1 to TRBJ1-1; TRBD1 is a possible D gene (5 bases). This CDR3 region has 14 residues. Germline CDR1 and CDR2: SQVTM and ANQGSEA. The ends were cut back, 3 bases at V and 4 bases at J, with 15 bases in the middle. The CDR3 is CSVEKEQRGTEAFF. CDR3 nucleotide sequence: TGCAGCGTTGAGAAGGAACAAAGGGGCACTGAAGCTTTCTTT.

The chain employs TRBV19 and TRBJ2-1; TRBD1 matches 7 bases. The length of the CDR3 is 13 residues. J lost 9 bases, V lost 7 bases, and 9 bases had no gene match. Per the germline V gene, CDR1 is LNHDA and CDR2 is SQIVND (reference sequence). For the CDR3, the DNA is TGTGCCAGTACCCCAACAGGGGTCCGTGAGCAGTTCTTC. Its protein product is CASTPTGVREQFF.

Written as DNA, the CDR3 is TGCGCCAGCAGTCGAGACAGCCCTAACTATGGCTACACCTTC. Protein product: CASSRDSPNYGYTF. The chain recombines TRBV5-1 with TRBJ1-2, with a tentative D call TRBD1 (5 bases). Trimming stripped 5 bases from V and 0 bases from J, with 11 bases between. The CDR3 totals 14 residues. Germline CDR1 is SGHRS and CDR2 is YFSETQ. The full variable domain, its missing parts supplied by reference TRBV5-1 and TRBJ1-2, is KAGVTQTPRYLIKTRGQQVTLSCSPISGHRSVSWYQQTPGQGLQFLFEYFSETQRNKGNFPGRFSGRQFSNSRSEMNVSTLELGDSALYLCASSRDSPNYGYTFGSGTRLTVV.

This chain connects TRBV21-1 to TRBJ2-5; the table's D call of TRBD2 was not tested on the DNA. TRBV21-1 is listed as a pseudogene. The CDR3 sequence is 14 residues long. The CDR3 nucleotides read TGTGCCAGCAGCAAAGGGAGCCCCGAAGAGACCCAGTACTTC. Translating it yields CASSKGSPEETQYF.

The chain has TRBV9 and TRBJ2-3, with 7 bases fitting TRBD2. The germline CDR1 and CDR2 sequences are SGDLS and YYNGEE. The CDR3 spans 16 residues. The junction had 13 bases not matched to a gene; V was cut back by 4 bases and J by 5 bases. For the CDR3, the DNA is TGTGCCAGCAGCCTCTTCGGGGGAGGGGTTTTAGATACGCAGTATTTT. Protein sequence: CASSLFGGGVLDTQYF.

This clone has only one observation. This chain connects TRBV14 to TRBJ1-4, with a possible D match to TRBD1 (6 bases). CDR3 size: 15 residues. With 4 bases removed from V and 6 bases from J, the gap between germline ends came to 15 bases. Per the germline V gene, CDR1 is SGHDN and CDR2 is FVKESK. CDR3 protein: CASSPHRDTYEKLFF. In DNA form, the CDR3 reads TGTGCCAGCAGCCCGCACCGGGACACGTATGAAAAACTGTTTTTT. The variable domain in full, with the rest retrieved from reference TRBV14 and TRBJ1-4, is EAGVTQFPSHSVIEKGQTVTLRCDPISGHDNLYWYRRVMGKEIKFLLHFVKESKQDESGMPNNRFLAERTGGTYSTLKVQPAELEDSGVYFCASSPHRDTYEKLFFGSGTQLSVL.

This chain connects TRBV9 to TRBJ2-5, with a weak D call TRBD2 (5 bases). The germline V gene encodes CDR1 SGDLS and CDR2 YYNGEE. Trimming pared 1 base from V and 7 bases from J, leaving 17 bases between. The CDR3 is 15 amino acids. The CDR3 region is CASSVQEGPQWTQYF. The CDR3 DNA reads as TGTGCCAGCAGCGTACAAGAGGGCCCCCAATGGACCCAGTACTTC.

CDR3 nucleotide sequence: TGTGCCAGCAGCTTGGCCCAGTGGCCTACAGGGGACGAGCAGTACGTC. Translating it yields CASSLAQWPTGDEQYV. This chain joins TRBV5-5 and TRBJ2-7; 7 bases match TRBD1. The CDR3 has 16 amino acids. In germline, CDR1 is SGHKS, CDR2 YYEKEE (reference sequence). Trimming took 0 bases from V and 5 from J; bases not matched to a gene: 11.

V and J are TRBV24-1 and TRBJ2-3; perhaps TRBD2 as D (6 bases). The germline V gene encodes CDR1 KGHDR and CDR2 SFDVKD. This CDR3 contains 14 residues. The V and J ends lost 8 bases and 3 bases respectively, with 14 bases between them. CDR3 residues: CATTDGGSTDTQYF. CDR3 DNA sequence: TGTGCCACCACCGACGGGGGATCAACAGATACGCAGTATTTT.

The chain uses TRBV5-5 and TRBJ2-5, with D possibly TRBD1 on 5 matching bases. This CDR3 has 13 residues. Trimming removed 4 bases from V and 5 bases from J, with 12 bases in between. Germline CDR1 and CDR2: SGHKS and YYEKEE (reference sequence). CDR3 nucleotides: TGTGCCAGCAGCGTAGCAGGGTGGGAGACCCAGTACTTC. Translation gives CASSVAGWETQYF. The full variable domain, with the rest looked up from reference TRBV5-5 and TRBJ2-5, is DAGVTQSPTHLIKTRGQQVTLRCSPISGHKSVSWYQQVLGQGPQFIFQYYEKEERGRGNFPDRFSARQFPNYSSELNVNALLLGDSALYLCASSVAGWETQYFGPGTRLLVL.

The sample holds one count of this clone. The rearrangement links TRBV9 to TRBJ1-3, with D perhaps TRBD1 (5 bases). The V end lost 4 bases, the J end lost 8 bases, and 13 bases lay between the germline ends. In germline, CDR1 is SGDLS, CDR2 YYNGEE. CDR3 size: 13 residues. CDR3 in amino acids: CASSWTSRDTIYF. CDR3 in DNA: TGTGCCAGCAGCTGGACAAGTAGGGACACCATATATTTT.

V usage is TRBV19 and J usage is TRBJ1-2; 10 bases line up with TRBD1. Germline CDR1 reads LNHDA; CDR2 reads SQIVND (reference sequence). Trimming at V came to 5 bases and at J to 6 bases, leaving 3 bases not matched to a gene. The length of the CDR3 is 13 residues. CDR3 sequence: CASSVTGGHGYTF. As DNA, the CDR3 is TGTGCCAGTAGTGTGACAGGGGGCCATGGCTACACCTTC.